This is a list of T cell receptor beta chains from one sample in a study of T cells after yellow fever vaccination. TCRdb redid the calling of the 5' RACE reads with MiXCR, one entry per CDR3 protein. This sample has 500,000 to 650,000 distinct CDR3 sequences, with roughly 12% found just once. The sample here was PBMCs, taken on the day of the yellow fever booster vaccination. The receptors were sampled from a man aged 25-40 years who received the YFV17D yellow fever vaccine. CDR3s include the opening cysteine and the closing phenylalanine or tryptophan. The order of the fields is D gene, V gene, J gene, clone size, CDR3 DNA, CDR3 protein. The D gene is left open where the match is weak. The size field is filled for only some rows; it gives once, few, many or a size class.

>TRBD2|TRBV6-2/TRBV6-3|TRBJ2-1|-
TGTGCCAGCAGTTACTCGGGGTGGACTAGTAGAGAGCATGAGCAGTTCTTC
CASSYSGWTSREHEQFF
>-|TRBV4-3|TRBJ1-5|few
TGCGCCAGCAGCCAAGACCTGGGACGGTATGGTCAGCCCCAGCATTTT
CASSQDLGRYGQPQHF
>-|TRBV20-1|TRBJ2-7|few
TGCAGTGCTATCCGGCGGGGGCCCTACGAGCAGTACTTC
CSAIRRGPYEQYF
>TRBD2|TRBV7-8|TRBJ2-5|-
TGTGCCAGCAGCTTAAACCGACTAGCTCAAGAGACCCAGTACTTC
CASSLNRLAQETQYF
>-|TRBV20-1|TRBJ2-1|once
TGCAGTGGTATGAGGGGAGCGACCAGGTCGGATGAGCAGTTCTTC
CSGMRGATRSDEQFF
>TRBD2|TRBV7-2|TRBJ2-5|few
TGTGCCAGCACCACTAGCGGGAGGGCCGAGACCCAGTACTTC
CASTTSGRAETQYF
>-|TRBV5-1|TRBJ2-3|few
TGCGCCAGCAGCACCTCCCTAGATACGCAGTATTTT
CASSTSLDTQYF
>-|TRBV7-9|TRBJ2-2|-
TGTGCCAGCAGCTTAGAAGGGCCAGGCACCGGGGAGCTGTTTTTT
CASSLEGPGTGELFF
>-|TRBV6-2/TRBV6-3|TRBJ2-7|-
TGTGCCAGCAACCAAATGGGGGCTACGGACGAGCAGTACTTC
CASNQMGATDEQYF
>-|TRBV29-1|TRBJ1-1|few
TGCAGCGTTGTAAGGAGTAGAGCTTTCTTT
CSVVRSRAFF
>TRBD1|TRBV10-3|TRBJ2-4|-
TGTGCCATCAGTGGACAGGGATCCCTAGCCAAAAACATTCAGTACTTC
CAISGQGSLAKNIQYF
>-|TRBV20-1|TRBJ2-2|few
TGCAGTGCTGGGCGGCGGGACGCGAACACCGGGGAGCTGTTTTTT
CSAGRRDANTGELFF
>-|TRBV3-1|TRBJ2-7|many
TGTGCCAGCAGACAGGAGGGGCTGCAGTACTTC
CASRQEGLQYF
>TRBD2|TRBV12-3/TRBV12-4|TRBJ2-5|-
TGTGCCAGCAGTTGGACTAGCGGGGTGCAAGAGACCCAGTACTTC
CASSWTSGVQETQYF
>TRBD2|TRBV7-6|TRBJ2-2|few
TGTGCCAGCAGCTCTCTAACTAGCGGGAGCCTTAACACCGGGGAGCTGTTTTTT
CASSSLTSGSLNTGELFF
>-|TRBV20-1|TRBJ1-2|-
TGCAGTGCTAACCACCGGGACAACTATGGCTACACCTTC
CSANHRDNYGYTF
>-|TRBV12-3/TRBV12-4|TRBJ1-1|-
TGTGCCAGCAGTTTAGTTTCGAACACTGAAGCTTTCTTT
CASSLVSNTEAFF
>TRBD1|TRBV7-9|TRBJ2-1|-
TGTGCCAGCAGCTTCACAGGACAGGGGGGCAATGAGCAGTTCTTC
CASSFTGQGGNEQFF
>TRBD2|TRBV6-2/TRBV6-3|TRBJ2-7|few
TGTGCCAGCAGTTACTCTAACGAAGGACTAGCGCCTTCCTACGAGCAGTACTTC
CASSYSNEGLAPSYEQYF
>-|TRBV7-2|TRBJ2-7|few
TGTGCCAGCAGCTTAGGCTTCGGAGAATACGAGCAGTACTTC
CASSLGFGEYEQYF
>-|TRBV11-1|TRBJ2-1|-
TGTGCCAGCAGCTTAGGACCCGGAGTAAAGGAGCAGTTCTTC
CASSLGPGVKEQFF
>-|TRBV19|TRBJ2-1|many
TGTGCCAGTAGCCCGTCCAGGGGGGTTTACAATGAGCAGTTCTTC
CASSPSRGVYNEQFF
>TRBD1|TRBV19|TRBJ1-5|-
TGTGCCAGTAGTACTTCCAGGGGGCTCGGCAATCAGCCCCAGCATTTT
CASSTSRGLGNQPQHF
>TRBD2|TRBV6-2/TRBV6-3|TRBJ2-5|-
TGTGCCAGCAGTTACCTAGCGGCTTCGGCCCAAGAGACCCAGTACTTC
CASSYLAASAQETQYF
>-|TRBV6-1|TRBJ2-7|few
TGTGCCAGCAGGACCGGTGGCCTTCCCTACGAGCAGTACTTC
CASRTGGLPYEQYF
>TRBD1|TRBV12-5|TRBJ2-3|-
TGTGCTAGTGGTTTGGTACTTGGGACAGGGAGGGGCACAGATACGCAGTATTTT
CASGLVLGTGRGTDTQYF
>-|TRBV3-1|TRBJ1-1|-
TGTGCCAGCAGCCAAGGCTGGGGTGAGACTGAAGCTTTCTTT
CASSQGWGETEAFF
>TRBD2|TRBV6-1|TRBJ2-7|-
TGTGCCAGCAGGAGGGAGGGGTGGGGCGAGCAGTACTTC
CASRREGWGEQYF
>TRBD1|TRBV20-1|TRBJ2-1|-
TGCAGTGCGCGACCGGGACAGGGAGCTTTTCGAGAGCAGTTCTTC
CSARPGQGAFREQFF
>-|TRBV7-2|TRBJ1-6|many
TGTGCCAGCAGCAACCCGACGGGTCATTCACCCCTCCACTTT
CASSNPTGHSPLHF
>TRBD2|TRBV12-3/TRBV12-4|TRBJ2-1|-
TGTGCCAGCAGTTTATCGCGGACTAGCAATGAGCAGTTCTTC
CASSLSRTSNEQFF
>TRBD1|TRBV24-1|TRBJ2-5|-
TGTCCCACCAGTGACCCACGGACAGGGCAAGAGACCCAGTACTTC
CPTSDPRTGQETQYF
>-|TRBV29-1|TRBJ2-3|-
TGCAGCGTTCCTGAAGGCAGGATGAGCTCAGATACGCAGTATTTT
CSVPEGRMSSDTQYF
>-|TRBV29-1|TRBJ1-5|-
TGCAGCGTTGCGGGGACCCTGAACCAGCCCCAGCATTTT
CSVAGTLNQPQHF
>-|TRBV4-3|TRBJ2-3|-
TGCGCCAGCAGCCAAGATCGGAGGGCGCAGGGTTGCACAGATACGCAGTATTTT
CASSQDRRAQGCTDTQYF
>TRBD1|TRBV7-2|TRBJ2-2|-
TGTGCCAGCAGCGTGGACAGGGCCCCCGGGGAGCTGTTTTTT
CASSVDRAPGELFF
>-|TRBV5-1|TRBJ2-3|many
TGCGCCAGCAGCTTGGCCCAGGATACGCAGTATTTT
CASSLAQDTQYF
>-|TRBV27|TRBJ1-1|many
TGTGCCAGCAGATATATCGCGGGGGGCAAGACTGAAGCTTTCTTT
CASRYIAGGKTEAFF
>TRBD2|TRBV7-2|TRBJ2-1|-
TGTGCCAGCAGCTGGCTAGCGGGAGGGGGCAATGAGCAGTTCTTC
CASSWLAGGGNEQFF
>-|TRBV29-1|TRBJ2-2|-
TGCAGCGTGCCCCAGGGTACCGGGGAGCTGTTTTTT
CSVPQGTGELFF
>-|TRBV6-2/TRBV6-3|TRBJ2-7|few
TGTGCCACCGACGGAGGGCCCACAGGGGCCTACGAGCAGTACTTC
CATDGGPTGAYEQYF
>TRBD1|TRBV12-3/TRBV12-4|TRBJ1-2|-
TGTGCCAGCACTATAACAGGGGGCTATGGCTACACCTTC
CASTITGGYGYTF
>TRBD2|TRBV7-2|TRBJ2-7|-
TGTGCCAGCAGCGACGGACTAGCCGGGGAGCAGTACTTC
CASSDGLAGEQYF
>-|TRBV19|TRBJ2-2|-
TGTGCCAGTAGTTTCTCGATCCCCGGGACAACGAACACCGGGGAGCTGTTTTTT
CASSFSIPGTTNTGELFF
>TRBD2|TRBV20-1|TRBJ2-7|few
TGCAGTGCTAGAAGGACTAGCGAACCTCCCGAGCAGTACTTC
CSARRTSEPPEQYF